A selection of T cell receptor beta chains follows, all from one sample in a study of neurological immune-mediated disorders. TCRdb re-called the 5' RACE reads with MiXCR, one entry per CDR3 protein. Here the sample spans about 55,000 distinct CDR3 sequences, approximately 4.4% being singletons. The source material was PBMCs. The receptor set was obtained from a man aged 45-65 years with multiple sclerosis. The CDR3 runs from the conserved cysteine through the conserved F or W. Each record gives: CDR3 DNA, CDR3 protein, CDR3 length, V gene, clone size, J gene, D gene. A D gene is named only where the DNA matches it firmly. Clone size is stated in some rows and not others, as once, few, many or a class when expanded.

CDR3 DNA: TGTGCCAGCAGTCCCGGGACAGGGGGCTTGGAGCAGTACTTC
CDR3 protein: CASSPGTGGLEQYF
CDR3 length: 14
V gene: TRBV6-5
clone size: .
J gene: TRBJ2-7
D gene: TRBD1

CDR3 DNA: TGTGCCAGCAGCCGTAGCGGGGGGATTTTCGGGGAGCTGTTTTTT
CDR3 protein: CASSRSGGIFGELFF
CDR3 length: 15
V gene: TRBV5-5
clone size: many
J gene: TRBJ2-2
D gene: TRBD2

CDR3 DNA: TGTGCCAGCAGCGGAGGGACAGGGGGCGTCGAGCAGTACTTC
CDR3 protein: CASSGGTGGVEQYF
CDR3 length: 14
V gene: TRBV7-6
clone size: few
J gene: TRBJ2-7
D gene: TRBD1

CDR3 DNA: TGCAGTGCTAGTTTCCAGGGAACTGCGAACACTGAAGCTTTCTTT
CDR3 protein: CSASFQGTANTEAFF
CDR3 length: 15
V gene: TRBV20-1
clone size: many
J gene: TRBJ1-1
D gene: .

CDR3 DNA: TGCGCCAGCAGCTTGGAACCCGAGACTGAAGCTTTCTTT
CDR3 protein: CASSLEPETEAFF
CDR3 length: 13
V gene: TRBV5-1
clone size: many
J gene: TRBJ1-1
D gene: .

CDR3 DNA: TGCAGTGCTAGTCTCAGGGAAGACATTGATTCACCCCTCCACTTT
CDR3 protein: CSASLREDIDSPLHF
CDR3 length: 15
V gene: TRBV20-1
clone size: many
J gene: TRBJ1-6
D gene: .

CDR3 DNA: TGCAGTGCTAGTGAGGTCACAGACTACAATCAGCCCCAGAATTTT
CDR3 protein: CSASEVTDYNQPQNF
CDR3 length: 15
V gene: TRBV20-1
clone size: .
J gene: TRBJ1-5
D gene: .

CDR3 DNA: TGTGCCAGCAGGCCCGGGACTAGCTCCTACAATGAGCAGTTCTTC
CDR3 protein: CASRPGTSSYNEQFF
CDR3 length: 15
V gene: TRBV12-3/TRBV12-4
clone size: many
J gene: TRBJ2-1
D gene: TRBD2

CDR3 DNA: TGTGCCAGCAGCTTTCCGAGGGGGGGCCTCCAAGAGACCCAGTACTTC
CDR3 protein: CASSFPRGGLQETQYF
CDR3 length: 16
V gene: TRBV3-1
clone size: many
J gene: TRBJ2-5
D gene: .

CDR3 DNA: TGTGCCAGCTCCCTGGGACCGTCCTACGAGAAGTACTTC
CDR3 protein: CASSLGPSYEKYF
CDR3 length: 13
V gene: TRBV18
clone size: .
J gene: TRBJ2-7
D gene: .

CDR3 DNA: TGTGCCAGCAGCAACGCGGACACTGAAGCTTTCTTT
CDR3 protein: CASSNADTEAFF
CDR3 length: 12
V gene: TRBV11-2
clone size: few
J gene: TRBJ1-1
D gene: .

CDR3 DNA: TGCGCCAGCAGCTTGGAGATAAGGGATACGCAGTATTTT
CDR3 protein: CASSLEIRDTQYF
CDR3 length: 13
V gene: TRBV5-1
clone size: many
J gene: TRBJ2-3
D gene: .

CDR3 DNA: TGTGCCAGCAGTTCACAGGGGGCTCAGGAGACCCAGTACTTC
CDR3 protein: CASSSQGAQETQYF
CDR3 length: 14
V gene: TRBV12-3/TRBV12-4
clone size: many
J gene: TRBJ2-5
D gene: TRBD1

CDR3 DNA: TGTGCCAGCACCGTCCAACTGGGACTAGGGATCTACGAGCAGTACTTC
CDR3 protein: CASTVQLGLGIYEQYF
CDR3 length: 16
V gene: TRBV28
clone size: many
J gene: TRBJ2-7
D gene: TRBD2

CDR3 DNA: TGTGCCAGCAGCTTATTGGCTCAGGAGCAGTTCTTC
CDR3 protein: CASSLLAQEQFF
CDR3 length: 12
V gene: TRBV7-9
clone size: few
J gene: TRBJ2-1
D gene: .

CDR3 DNA: TGCGCCAGCAGCTTGGAGGATTTGGACACTGAAGCTTTCTTT
CDR3 protein: CASSLEDLDTEAFF
CDR3 length: 14
V gene: TRBV5-1
clone size: .
J gene: TRBJ1-1
D gene: .

CDR3 DNA: TGCGCCAGCAGCCAGGAGGGCTACTATGGCTACACCTTC
CDR3 protein: CASSQEGYYGYTF
CDR3 length: 13
V gene: TRBV5-1
clone size: many
J gene: TRBJ1-2
D gene: .

CDR3 DNA: TGTGCCATCAGTGAGTTATTGGAGACCCAGTACTTC
CDR3 protein: CAISELLETQYF
CDR3 length: 12
V gene: TRBV10-3
clone size: many
J gene: TRBJ2-5
D gene: .

CDR3 DNA: TGCAGTGCGAAAAGACCGGGACAGGGCTTTACTAACTATGGCTACACCTTC
CDR3 protein: CSAKRPGQGFTNYGYTF
CDR3 length: 17
V gene: TRBV20-1
clone size: many
J gene: TRBJ1-2
D gene: TRBD1

CDR3 DNA: TGCGCCAGCAGCCAAGATGGCGAGGGGGCGGGAGGCTACACCTTC
CDR3 protein: CASSQDGEGAGGYTF
CDR3 length: 15
V gene: TRBV4-1
clone size: many
J gene: TRBJ1-2
D gene: TRBD1

CDR3 DNA: TGTGCCAGCAGTTTAGGGGCCGGGAAAATTAATTCACCCCTCAACTTT
CDR3 protein: CASSLGAGKINSPLNF
CDR3 length: 16
V gene: TRBV28
clone size: few
J gene: TRBJ1-6
D gene: .

CDR3 DNA: TGTGCCACCAGTGACGGCCTTGGCTACGAGCAGTACTTC
CDR3 protein: CATSDGLGYEQYF
CDR3 length: 13
V gene: TRBV24-1
clone size: many
J gene: TRBJ2-7
D gene: .

CDR3 DNA: TGTGCCAGCAGTCGGGAGGGAGTAGCGGGAGGCCCCTACAATGAGCAGTTCTTC
CDR3 protein: CASSREGVAGGPYNEQFF
CDR3 length: 18
V gene: TRBV4-2
clone size: .
J gene: TRBJ2-1
D gene: TRBD2

CDR3 DNA: TGCAGCGTTGTGACAGGGGGCGACGAGACCCAGTACTTC
CDR3 protein: CSVVTGGDETQYF
CDR3 length: 13
V gene: TRBV29-1
clone size: many
J gene: TRBJ2-5
D gene: TRBD1

CDR3 DNA: TGTGCCAGCAGTTATGGACAGTCGGGTGAAAAACTGTTTTTT
CDR3 protein: CASSYGQSGEKLFF
CDR3 length: 14
V gene: TRBV6-6
clone size: few
J gene: TRBJ1-4
D gene: .

CDR3 DNA: TGTGCCAGCAGCTTCGGACTAGCGGGAGGGTTTGAGCAGTTCTTC
CDR3 protein: CASSFGLAGGFEQFF
CDR3 length: 15
V gene: TRBV27
clone size: .
J gene: TRBJ2-1
D gene: TRBD2

CDR3 DNA: TGCGCCAGCAGCTTCGGCCAGGTGAACACCGGGGAGCTGTTTTTT
CDR3 protein: CASSFGQVNTGELFF
CDR3 length: 15
V gene: TRBV5-1
clone size: many
J gene: TRBJ2-2
D gene: .

CDR3 DNA: TGCAGTGCTAGAGATCCGGCAGCTCCCTACAATGAGCAGTTCTTC
CDR3 protein: CSARDPAAPYNEQFF
CDR3 length: 15
V gene: TRBV20-1
clone size: .
J gene: TRBJ2-1
D gene: .

CDR3 DNA: TGCGCCAGCAGCCCCCGGGACAGCACAGATACGCAGTATTTT
CDR3 protein: CASSPRDSTDTQYF
CDR3 length: 14
V gene: TRBV5-1
clone size: many
J gene: TRBJ2-3
D gene: .

CDR3 DNA: TGTGCCAGCAGTGCCACCCGGGTTGGGTTTAGCAATCAGCCCCAGAATTTT
CDR3 protein: CASSATRVGFSNQPQNF
CDR3 length: 17
V gene: TRBV28
clone size: .
J gene: TRBJ1-5
D gene: .

CDR3 DNA: TGTGCCAGCAGCTTAAAGCATTCACCCCTCCACTTT
CDR3 protein: CASSLKHSPLHF
CDR3 length: 12
V gene: TRBV7-2
clone size: many
J gene: TRBJ1-6
D gene: .

CDR3 DNA: TGTGCCAGCAGTGCAAGCGGGGGTGCCGCAGATACGCAGTATTTT
CDR3 protein: CASSASGGAADTQYF
CDR3 length: 15
V gene: TRBV6-4
clone size: many
J gene: TRBJ2-3
D gene: TRBD2

CDR3 DNA: TGTGCCAGCAGGGACGAACTCCTCTCTGGAAACACCATATATTTT
CDR3 protein: CASRDELLSGNTIYF
CDR3 length: 15
V gene: TRBV2
clone size: many
J gene: TRBJ1-3
D gene: .

CDR3 DNA: TGCAGTGCCAGAGCGGGAGTAGCCTACGAGCAGTACTTC
CDR3 protein: CSARAGVAYEQYF
CDR3 length: 13
V gene: TRBV20-1
clone size: .
J gene: TRBJ2-7
D gene: TRBD2

CDR3 DNA: TGTGCCAGCAGCTTGGTCGGGTTCGGCTACAATGAGCAGTTCTTC
CDR3 protein: CASSLVGFGYNEQFF
CDR3 length: 15
V gene: TRBV5-5
clone size: many
J gene: TRBJ2-1
D gene: .

CDR3 DNA: TGTGCCAGCAGCCAAGATCGATCGTTAGCGGGGGCCCAAGAGACCCAGTACTTC
CDR3 protein: CASSQDRSLAGAQETQYF
CDR3 length: 18
V gene: TRBV3-1
clone size: .
J gene: TRBJ2-5
D gene: TRBD2

CDR3 DNA: TGTGCCAGCAGCCTCCAGTCTAGCGGATACAATGAGCAGTTCTTC
CDR3 protein: CASSLQSSGYNEQFF
CDR3 length: 15
V gene: TRBV3-1
clone size: many
J gene: TRBJ2-1
D gene: TRBD2

CDR3 DNA: TGCAGTGCTAGAGATCGGGGCAGACGCCGCTTCTTC
CDR3 protein: CSARDRGRRRFF
CDR3 length: 12
V gene: TRBV20-1
clone size: many
J gene: TRBJ1-2
D gene: .

CDR3 DNA: TGTGCCAGCAGCTTAGGGGGACTAGCTGGGGAGACCCAGTACTTC
CDR3 protein: CASSLGGLAGETQYF
CDR3 length: 15
V gene: TRBV11-3
clone size: .
J gene: TRBJ2-5
D gene: TRBD2

CDR3 DNA: TGCAGCGCCCGAAGAGGGGGGGGCGACTTCTACAATGAGCAGTTCTTC
CDR3 protein: CSARRGGGDFYNEQFF
CDR3 length: 16
V gene: TRBV29-1
clone size: many
J gene: TRBJ2-1
D gene: .

CDR3 DNA: TGCAGCGTTGACTCCGGACAGGGGGGGAACACTGAAGCTTTCTTT
CDR3 protein: CSVDSGQGGNTEAFF
CDR3 length: 15
V gene: TRBV29-1
clone size: many
J gene: TRBJ1-1
D gene: TRBD1

CDR3 DNA: TGTGCCAGCAGTTTGGACAGAAATTCACCCCTCAACTTT
CDR3 protein: CASSLDRNSPLNF
CDR3 length: 13
V gene: TRBV6-5
clone size: many
J gene: TRBJ1-6
D gene: .

CDR3 DNA: TGTGCCAGCAGTTACTCGCTAGCTGATAATACGCAGTATTTT
CDR3 protein: CASSYSLADNTQYF
CDR3 length: 14
V gene: TRBV6-5
clone size: many
J gene: TRBJ2-3
D gene: .

CDR3 DNA: TGCGCCAGCAGCTTGGATCCCAATCAGCCCCAGAATTTT
CDR3 protein: CASSLDPNQPQNF
CDR3 length: 13
V gene: TRBV5-1
clone size: few
J gene: TRBJ1-5
D gene: .

CDR3 DNA: TGTGCCAGCAGGGGACAGAGCTCCTATAATTCACCCCTCCACTTT
CDR3 protein: CASRGQSSYNSPLHF
CDR3 length: 15
V gene: TRBV6-5
clone size: .
J gene: TRBJ1-6
D gene: TRBD1

CDR3 DNA: TGCAGTGCTAGAAGACTAGCGGGGGAGGACAAGACCTACAATGAGCAGTTCTTC
CDR3 protein: CSARRLAGEDKTYNEQFF
CDR3 length: 18
V gene: TRBV20-1
clone size: many
J gene: TRBJ2-1
D gene: TRBD2

CDR3 DNA: TGCAGCGTGGAAATACTAGCGACTAGCTCCTACGAGCAGTACTTC
CDR3 protein: CSVEILATSSYEQYF
CDR3 length: 15
V gene: TRBV29-1
clone size: many
J gene: TRBJ2-7
D gene: TRBD2

CDR3 DNA: TGTGCCAGCAGTTTATCATCAGGGGTGGAAGAGACCCAGTACTTC
CDR3 protein: CASSLSSGVEETQYF
CDR3 length: 15
V gene: TRBV28
clone size: many
J gene: TRBJ2-5
D gene: .